This note documents a single TCR beta chain sequence. Antigen unknown. TCRdb re-called the 5' RACE reads; one entry per CDR3 protein, DNA not given. The table lists under 600,000 distinct CDR3 sequences. The sample comes from a study of T cells expressing NK-cell markers. Study context: Seven sequenced donors out of eight were HCMV-seropositive, one seronegative.

General study points: These clonotypes additionally ranked first within the CD3+CD56-NKG2C+ fraction of a few donors. Dominant NKG2C+ clonotypes were found to form roughly 1.0-7.5% of CD8+ T cells in six donors.

This CDR3 has 15 residues. From germline, CDR1 is MNHEY and CDR2 SMNVEV (reference sequence). The chain is built from TRBV27 and TRBJ1-2; TCRdb's D call of TRBD1 is untestable without DNA. The sequenced sample consisted of blood T cells: a sorted CD56 or NKG2C T cell subset, CD4+ or CD8+ T cells, or bulk PBMC T cells (not recorded which). This clonotype originated in a woman between 45 and 60 years old in good health. The CDR3 region is CASSSALQGAYGYTF.